Following are 7 T cell receptor beta chains from one sample sequenced in a study of CD8+ T cells in alopecia areata. Extracted RNA was reverse transcribed, and the resulting cDNA served as sequencing template. The repertoire was sequenced with immunoSEQ multiplex PCR; TCRdb's copy has only in-frame clones and lacks some. The data contain about 37,000 clones, nearly 55% of them singletons. CD4+ cells obtained from five patients were subjected to sorting into CD25+CD127- cells. Sequencing input: CD4+ Tregs sorted from blood. These TCRs come from a human donor with alopecia areata.

This clone was found once. The rearrangement links TRBV5-1 to TRBJ2-7, with a weak D call TRBD2 (6 bases). The V end was cut by 0 bases, the J end by 3 bases, with 13 bases between. Germline V gene sequence: CDR1 SGHRS, CDR2 YFSETQ. The CDR3 has 15 residues. The CDR3 is CASSLAGDFYYEQYF. CDR3 in DNA: TGCGCCAGCAGCTTGGCCGGGGACTTCTACTACGAGCAGTACTTC.

The V and J genes are TRBV7-9 and TRBJ1-1; D perhaps matches TRBD1 (5 bases). CDR3 length: 14 amino acids. With 3 bases removed from V and 0 bases from J, the gap between germline ends came to 8 bases. Germline loops: CDR1 SEHNR, CDR2 FQNEAQ (reference sequence). The CDR3 is CASSFQTVNTEAFF. Here the CDR3 DNA reads TGTGCCAGCAGCTTTCAGACAGTGAACACTGAAGCTTTCTTT.

This clone has more than one count but fewer than ten. J is TRBJ2-1 and V is TRBV6-1; D not resolved. V was pared by 5 bases and J by 5 bases, with 13 bases between. CDR3 size: 14 residues. The germline CDR1 and CDR2 sequences are MNHNS and SASEGT. In DNA, the CDR3 is TGTGCCAGCAGTCCTTACAGATTAAACAATGAGCAGTTCTTC. As protein: CASSPYRLNNEQFF.

The rearrangement joins TRBV5-1 to TRBJ2-2; perhaps TRBD1 as D (6 bases). CDR1 and CDR2 from the germline V gene are SGHRS and YFSETQ. The V end was cut by 4 bases, the J end by 2 bases, with 12 bases between. CDR3 length: 15 residues. CDR3 region: CASSLRGFNTGELFF. The CDR3 DNA follows: TGCGCCAGCAGCCTCAGGGGTTTTAACACCGGGGAGCTGTTTTTT.

The rearrangement joins TRBV10-3 to TRBJ1-3; D is undetermined. The CDR3 has 16 amino acids. The germline gives CDR1 ENHRY, CDR2 SYGVKD. The V end lost 6 bases, the J end lost 0 bases, and 15 bases lay between the germline ends. This CDR3 is CAISLPPGSSGNTIYF. Written as DNA, the CDR3 is TGTGCCATCAGCCTCCCCCCCGGCAGCTCTGGAAACACCATATATTTT.

The V call is TRBV6-6, the J call TRBJ2-3; D is unclear. CDR1 and CDR2 (germline): MNHNY, SVGAGI (reference sequence). The CDR3 contains 13 residues. Trimming pared 6 bases from V and 2 bases from J, leaving 9 bases between. This CDR3 reads CASRRRNTDTQYF. CDR3 bases: TGTGCCAGCAGGCGACGGAACACAGATACGCAGTATTTT.

The gene calls are TRBV9 and TRBJ1-1; D not resolved. From germline, CDR1 is SGDLS and CDR2 YYNGEE. The germline V and J ends were trimmed by 0 bases and 4 bases, with 13 bases remaining between them. This CDR3 is built from 15 residues. DNA for the CDR3: TGTGCCAGCAGCGTAGATCCCACCGGTGGCACTGAAGCTTTCTTT. Protein sequence: CASSVDPTGGTEAFF. Full variable domain (remainder filled in from reference TRBV9 and TRBJ1-1): DSGVTQTPKHLITATGQRVTLRCSPRSGDLSVYWYQQSLDQGLQFLIQYYNGEERAKGNILERFSAQQFPDLHSELNLSSLELGDSALYFCASSVDPTGGTEAFFGQGTRLTVV.